Shown below are 8 T cell receptor beta chains from a single sample sequenced in a study of T cell responses to AZD1222 COVID-19 vaccine (TCRdb year 2021). What the time point label conveys for this sample: about 28 days (+/-7) after the second vaccine dose. The protocol used for the library was the immunoSEQ multiplex PCR assay. The table comes from immuneACCESS by way of TCRdb, which keeps in-frame sequences with V and J called. Part of the clones is missing from these tables; in studies checked, under half for an unresolved V gene and the rest for unknown reasons. The sample table records about 89,000 clones; 89% of these occur just once. The ten largest clones represent approximately 5% of the sample. This specimen consisted of peripheral blood, obtained 28 days after the second AZD1222 dose. All receptors derive from an adult who received the AZD1222 COVID-19 vaccine.

The rearrangement links TRBV14 to TRBJ1-2; unclear D gene. The CDR3 is made up of 13 amino acids. CDR1 is SGHDN, CDR2 FVKESK, per germline. The V and J ends lost 4 bases and 1 base respectively, with 7 bases between them. The DNA of the CDR3 is TGTGCCAGCAGCCTGGGTAGTAACTATGGCTACACCTTC. It codes for CASSLGSNYGYTF.

The genes are TRBV5-1 and TRBJ2-7; D is undetermined. V was shortened by 1 base and J by 5 bases, with 10 bases between the two germline ends. CDR3 length: 13 amino acids. Germline V gene sequence: CDR1 SGHRS, CDR2 YFSETQ. The CDR3, as DNA: TGCGCCAGCAGCTTGTTCAGGTCCAACGAGCAGTACTTC. Protein product: CASSLFRSNEQYF.

V usage is TRBV7-9 and J usage is TRBJ2-2, with 15 nucleotides matching TRBD2. V dropped 5 bases and J dropped 9; count of bases not matched to a gene: 7. Per germline, CDR1 SEHNR and CDR2 FQNEAQ (reference sequence). The CDR3 sequence is 16 residues long. CDR3: CASSDWTSGGARELFF. CDR3 in DNA: TGTGCCAGCAGCGATTGGACTAGCGGGGGGGCCCGGGAGCTGTTTTTT.

This chain links TRBV6-5 with TRBJ2-5, with no clear D. Trimming stripped 6 bases from V and 6 bases from J, with 14 bases between. The CDR3 length is 13 residues. Germline values: CDR1 MNHEY, CDR2 SVGAGI. CDR3 protein: CASRENTWKTQYF. The CDR3 DNA follows: TGTGCCAGCAGAGAGAATACGTGGAAGACCCAGTACTTC.

The CDR3 sequence is CASSRAGTTNEKLFF. In DNA form, the CDR3 reads TGTGCCAGCAGTCGCGCCGGGACAACTAATGAAAAACTGTTTTTT. The V and J genes are TRBV6-2 or TRBV6-3 and TRBJ1-4; D gene uncertain. Trimming shortened V by 5 bases and J by 0 bases, and 10 bases separated the two germline ends. CDR3 length: 15 amino acids. Per the germline V gene, CDR1 is MNHEY and CDR2 is SVGEGT.

This clone came up once. This chain connects TRBV7-8 to TRBJ2-7; TRBD1 agrees at 9 bases. CDR1 and CDR2 from the germline V gene are SGHVS and FQNEAQ. The CDR3 runs 14 residues. The trim removed 5 bases at V and 3 bases at J, leaving 5 bases unmatched. The CDR3 sequence is CASSIGGQGYEQYF. CDR3 DNA sequence: TGTGCCAGCAGCATCGGGGGACAGGGCTACGAGCAGTACTTC.

The chain recombines TRBV12-3 or TRBV12-4 with TRBJ1-1; D is unresolved. The CDR3 totals 11 residues. V was pared by 3 bases and J by 5 bases, with 4 bases between. The CDR3 nucleotides are TGTGCCAGCAGTTTTTTAACTGAAGCTTTCTTT. Protein product: CASSFLTEAFF.

The rearrangement uses TRBV11-3 and TRBJ2-1; a weak D match, TRBD1 (6 bases). CDR1 and CDR2 from the germline V gene are SGHNT and YENEEA. Trimming took 5 bases from V and 7 from J, leaving 15 bases between them. This CDR3 comprises 14 residues. The CDR3, as DNA: TGTGCCAGCAGCAAAGACAGGTTAGGGAATGAGCAGTTCTTC. The encoded protein is CASSKDRLGNEQFF.